This T cell receptor (beta chain) was documented in a study of blood T cells in healthy people across ages. Study-level results: In older individuals, TCR beta diversity per million T cells was lower, falling roughly linearly with age. Percentage of naive T cells showed a strong correlation with TCR beta diversity.

The use of a sample-barcoded 5' primer and a J-beta primer mix characterized a second PCR of about 7 to 12 cycles. A minimum of 3 million CDR3-containing paired-end reads was obtained for each sample. TCRdb recomputed calls from the 5' RACE reads with MiXCR, one row per CDR3 protein. The sample consists of approximately 800,000 distinct CDR3 sequences, roughly three fifths of them appearing once. The V gene's germline CDR1 is SGHTA and CDR2 FQGNSA. Trimming removed 4 bases at V and 0 bases at J, with 11 bases between. The CDR3 is 15 residues long. With respect to this clonotype: The antigen is undetermined.

About 10 milliliters of peripheral blood were drawn from each donor into EDTA-treated tubes. The sequencing input was blood. The genes are TRBV7-2 and TRBJ2-3, with D possibly matching TRBD2 (5 bases). This receptor was identified in a man aged 40-55 years in good health. The CDR3 here is CASSSLGRSTDTQYF. The DNA of the CDR3 is TGTGCCAGCAGCTCCTTGGGGAGAAGCACAGATACGCAGTATTTT.